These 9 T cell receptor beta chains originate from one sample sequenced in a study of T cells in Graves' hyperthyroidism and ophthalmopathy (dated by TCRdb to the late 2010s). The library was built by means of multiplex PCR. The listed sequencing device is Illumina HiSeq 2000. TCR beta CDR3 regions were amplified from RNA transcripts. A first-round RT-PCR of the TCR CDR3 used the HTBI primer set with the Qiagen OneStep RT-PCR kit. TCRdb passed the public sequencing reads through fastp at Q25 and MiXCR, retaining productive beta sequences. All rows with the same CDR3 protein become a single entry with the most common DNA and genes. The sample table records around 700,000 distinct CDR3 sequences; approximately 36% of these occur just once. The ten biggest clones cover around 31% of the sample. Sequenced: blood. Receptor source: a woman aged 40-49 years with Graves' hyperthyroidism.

CDR3 coding DNA: TGCAGCGCCGGACAGGGTTCGGAGATCGAGCAGTACTTC. This encodes CSAGQGSEIEQYF. The V gene is TRBV29-1, the J gene TRBJ2-7, with 8 bases matching TRBD1. The CDR3 has 13 amino acids. Germline CDR1 SQVTM, CDR2 ANQGSEA. V was pared by 7 bases and J by 6 bases, with 11 bases of the junction left unmatched.

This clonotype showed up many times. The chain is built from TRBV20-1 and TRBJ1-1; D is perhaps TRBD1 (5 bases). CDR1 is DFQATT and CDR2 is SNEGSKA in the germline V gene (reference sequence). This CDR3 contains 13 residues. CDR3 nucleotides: TGCTTCAACCCGCAGGGATCGGAAACTGAAGCTTTCTTT. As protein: CFNPQGSETEAFF.

Here the CDR3 reads CASKTGPTYEQYF. The CDR3 nucleotides read TGTGCCAGCAAGACAGGGCCCACCTACGAGCAGTACTTC. The chain employs TRBV28 and TRBJ2-7; 7 bases align to TRBD1. Looked up from germline, CDR1 is MDHEN and CDR2 is SYDVKM. The J segment lost 2 bases and the V segment lost 7 bases, leaving 5 bases of the junction unmatched. The CDR3 length is 13 residues.

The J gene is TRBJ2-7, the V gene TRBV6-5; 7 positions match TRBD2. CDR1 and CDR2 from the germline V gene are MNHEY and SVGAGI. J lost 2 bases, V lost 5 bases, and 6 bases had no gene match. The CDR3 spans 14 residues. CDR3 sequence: CASSRASGAYEQYF. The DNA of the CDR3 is TGTGCCAGCAGTCGGGCTAGCGGCGCCTACGAGCAGTACTTC.

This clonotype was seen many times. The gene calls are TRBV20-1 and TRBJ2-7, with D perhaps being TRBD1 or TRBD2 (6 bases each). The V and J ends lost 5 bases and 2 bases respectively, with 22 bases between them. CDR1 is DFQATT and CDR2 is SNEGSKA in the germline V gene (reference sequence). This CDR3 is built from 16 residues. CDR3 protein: CSAGGQVMTSPYEQYF. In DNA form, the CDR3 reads TGCAGTGCTGGGGGGCAGGTGATGACCTCGCCCTACGAGCAGTACTTC.

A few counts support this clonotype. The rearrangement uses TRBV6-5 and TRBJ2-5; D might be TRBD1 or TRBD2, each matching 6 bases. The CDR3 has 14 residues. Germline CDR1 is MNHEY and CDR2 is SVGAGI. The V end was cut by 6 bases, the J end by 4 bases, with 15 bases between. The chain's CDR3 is CASRKGGFGETQYF. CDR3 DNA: TGTGCCAGCAGGAAGGGGGGATTCGGAGAGACCCAGTACTTC.

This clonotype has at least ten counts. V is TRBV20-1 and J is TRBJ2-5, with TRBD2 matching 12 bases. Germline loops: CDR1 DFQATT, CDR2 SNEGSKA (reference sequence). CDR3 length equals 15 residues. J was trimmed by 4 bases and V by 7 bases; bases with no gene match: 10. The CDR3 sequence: CSGGLAGYKGETQYF. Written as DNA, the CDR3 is TGCAGTGGTGGACTAGCGGGATATAAGGGAGAGACCCAGTACTTC.

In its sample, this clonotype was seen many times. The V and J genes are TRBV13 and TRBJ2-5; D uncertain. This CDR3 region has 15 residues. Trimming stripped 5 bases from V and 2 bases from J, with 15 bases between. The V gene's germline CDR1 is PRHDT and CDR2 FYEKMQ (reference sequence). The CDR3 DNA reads TGTGCCAGCAGCCACTACGACGCCTCACAAGAGACCCAGTACTTC. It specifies CASSHYDASQETQYF.

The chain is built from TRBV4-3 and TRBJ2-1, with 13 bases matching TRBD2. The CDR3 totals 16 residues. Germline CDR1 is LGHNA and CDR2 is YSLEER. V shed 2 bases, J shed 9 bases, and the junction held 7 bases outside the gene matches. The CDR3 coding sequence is TGCGCCAGCAGCCAACGACTAGCGGGAGGAAAGGGTGAGCAGTTCTTC. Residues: CASSQRLAGGKGEQFF.